A single sample is the source of the 14 T cell receptor beta chains below, sequenced in a study of post-analysis software for immune sequencing data. TCR beta libraries were prepared from cDNA with unique molecular identifiers. TCRdb passed the PCR reads through MiXCR, listing each CDR3 protein once. Among about 800,000 distinct CDR3 sequences listed, 25% to 30% were seen once. Study-wide results and limits: When patients were compared with controls, about five TRBV segments were more frequent, TRBV5-6, TRBV5-1 and TRBV20-1 among them.

Antigens for these TCRs are unknown. Sequenced material: blood. The receptors stem from a girl aged 10 to 17 with multiple sclerosis.

This clonotype was recorded a few times. This rearrangement joins TRBV20-1 to TRBJ2-7; tentatively, D is TRBD1 or TRBD2 (5 bases each). Germline V gene sequence: CDR1 DFQATT, CDR2 SNEGSKA (reference sequence). This CDR3 is built from 15 residues. V was clipped by 0 bases and J by 6 bases, with 18 bases between them. CDR3 in amino acids: CSARDPARVRGEQYF. The CDR3 DNA reads as TGCAGTGCTAGAGATCCGGCCAGGGTTCGGGGCGAGCAGTACTTC.

V is TRBV7-2 and J is TRBJ2-1; 7 nucleotides line up with TRBD1. The CDR3 extends over 15 amino acids. The V segment lost 4 bases and the J segment 9 bases; nucleotides outside the gene matches: 12. Germline-derived CDR1 and CDR2 are SGHTA and FQGNSA. This CDR3 reads CASSYPGGAGSEQFF. In nucleotides, the CDR3 is TGTGCCAGCAGCTACCCAGGGGGTGCCGGCAGTGAGCAGTTCTTC.

The chain employs TRBV25-1 and TRBJ2-1; 7 nucleotides match TRBD2. Germline assignment: CDR1 MGHDK and CDR2 SYGVNS. The CDR3 is 17 residues long. The V and J ends lost 4 bases and 6 bases, in that order; junction bases with no gene match: 15. CDR3 sequence reads: CASSGVLGAGEGNEQFF. The DNA for the CDR3 is TGTGCCAGCAGTGGAGTCCTAGGTGCGGGAGAAGGCAATGAGCAGTTCTTC.

This clonotype showed up many times. The rearrangement links TRBV5-1 to TRBJ2-5; 12 nucleotides agree with TRBD2. The CDR3 consists of 16 residues. V trimming: 1 base; J trimming: 4 bases; junction bases outside the gene matches: 5. CDR1 SGHRS and CDR2 YFSETQ come from the germline V gene. The CDR3 coding sequence is TGCGCCAGCAGCTTGATAGCGACTAGCGGGGGAGAGACCCAGTACTTC. Encoded protein: CASSLIATSGGETQYF.

This clonotype was seen only a few times. The V and J genes are TRBV20-1 and TRBJ2-7; 12 nucleotides line up with TRBD2. Germline V gives CDR1 DFQATT, CDR2 SNEGSKA (reference sequence). V lost 2 bases to trimming and J lost 3 bases; unmatched junction nucleotides: 5. CDR3 length: 15 residues. CDR3 nucleotides: TGCAGTGCTAGAACTTCTAGCGGGAGGGTCTACGAGCAGTACTTC. Amino acid sequence: CSARTSSGRVYEQYF.

This chain links TRBV20-1 with TRBJ1-1, with D possibly TRBD1 on 5 matching bases. The CDR3 is 15 amino acids. Germline CDR1 is DFQATT and CDR2 is SNEGSKA (reference sequence). V dropped 6 bases and J dropped 0 bases, with 17 bases sitting between them. The DNA of the CDR3 is TGCAGTGCAAGGACACCAGTACTCATGAACACTGAAGCTTTCTTT. Amino acids: CSARTPVLMNTEAFF.

This chain uses TRBV11-2 with TRBJ2-3, with 7 bases identical to TRBD1. The CDR3 is made up of 15 amino acids. V lost 3 bases, J lost 4 bases, and 7 bases stayed unmatched. From germline, CDR1 is SGHAT and CDR2 FQNNGV. CDR3 bases: TGTGCCAGCAGCTTGGGACAGCTTGGGGCAGATACGCAGTATTTT. It specifies CASSLGQLGADTQYF.

This clonotype has a single count. This chain links TRBV7-9 with TRBJ1-1, with no clear D. CDR1 and CDR2 (germline): SEHNR, FQNEAQ (reference sequence). The CDR3 loop spans 14 amino acids. V was cut by 7 bases and J by 1 base, with 13 bases left in between. The DNA for the CDR3 is TGTGCCAGCACCATCTCGAACGGGAACACTGAAGCTTTCTTT. Translating it yields CASTISNGNTEAFF.

V and J are TRBV12-5 and TRBJ2-3; D not resolved. Germline CDR1 is LGHNT and CDR2 is FRNRAP. Trimming cost V 6 bases and J 6 bases, with 10 bases left between them. The CDR3 sequence is 12 residues long. CDR3: CASGLTTDTQYF. The CDR3, as DNA: TGTGCTAGTGGCCTCACTACGGATACGCAGTATTTT.

This clonotype occurred a few times. In DNA, the CDR3 is TGTGCCAGCTCACCAGTAAGGACGATAACTCCTGAAGCTTTCTTT. Translated, it gives CASSPVRTITPEAFF. This rearrangement joins TRBV18 to TRBJ1-1, with unresolved D. Trimming stripped 2 bases from V and 6 bases from J, with 16 bases between. Germline V lookup: CDR1 KGHSH, CDR2 LQKENI. There are 15 residues in the CDR3.

This clonotype was detected only a few times. A junction end diverges from the germline sequence, so it may reflect a read error. V and J are TRBV20-1 and TRBJ1-1; D is uncertain. CDR3 length: 13 amino acids. Looked up from germline, CDR1 is DFQATT and CDR2 is SNEGSKA (reference sequence). The CDR3 loop reads CSARGGEVTEAFF. CDR3 bases: TGCAGTGCCAGAGGTGGGGAGGTCACTGAAGCTTTCTTT.

The genes are TRBV20-1 and TRBJ2-5; no reliable D call. Germline assignment: CDR1 DFQATT and CDR2 SNEGSKA (reference sequence). The CDR3 loop spans 12 amino acids. The germline V and J ends were trimmed by 6 bases and 4 bases, with 12 bases remaining between them. Here the CDR3 reads CSAKGLGETQYF. Here the CDR3 DNA reads TGCAGTGCGAAGGGCCTGGGAGAGACCCAGTACTTC.

This clonotype came up a few times. The rearrangement links TRBV6-2 or TRBV6-3 to TRBJ2-7; weak D call: TRBD1 (6 bases). The CDR3 has 14 amino acids. Trimming left V 0 bases short and J 3 bases short, with 9 bases between. CDR1 is MNHEY, CDR2 SVGEGT, per germline. The CDR3 sequence: CASSYSRGFYEQYF. The CDR3, as DNA: TGTGCCAGCAGTTACTCCAGGGGTTTCTACGAGCAGTACTTC.

This clonotype turned up a few times. This sequence joins TRBV27 and TRBJ2-1; 10 bases map to TRBD2. CDR3 length: 14 amino acids. The V and J ends lost 7 bases and 8 bases, in that order; junction bases with no gene match: 8. In germline, CDR1 is MNHEY, CDR2 SMNVEV (reference sequence). The CDR3 DNA is TGTGCCAGCACCTTGCGTAGCGGGAGGTATGAGCAGTTCTTC. Its translation: CASTLRSGRYEQFF.